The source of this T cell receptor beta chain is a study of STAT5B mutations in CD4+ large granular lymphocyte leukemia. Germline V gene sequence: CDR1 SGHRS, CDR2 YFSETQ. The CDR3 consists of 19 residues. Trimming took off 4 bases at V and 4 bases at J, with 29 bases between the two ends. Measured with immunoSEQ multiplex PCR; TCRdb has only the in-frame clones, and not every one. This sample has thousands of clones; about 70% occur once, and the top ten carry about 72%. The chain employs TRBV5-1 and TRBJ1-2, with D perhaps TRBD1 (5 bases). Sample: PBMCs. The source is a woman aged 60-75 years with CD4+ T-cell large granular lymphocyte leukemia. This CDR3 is CASSPVGLIPGLSFYGYTF. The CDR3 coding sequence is TGCGCCAGCAGCCCGGTCGGACTGATACCGGGACTAAGTTTCTATGGCTACACCTTC.